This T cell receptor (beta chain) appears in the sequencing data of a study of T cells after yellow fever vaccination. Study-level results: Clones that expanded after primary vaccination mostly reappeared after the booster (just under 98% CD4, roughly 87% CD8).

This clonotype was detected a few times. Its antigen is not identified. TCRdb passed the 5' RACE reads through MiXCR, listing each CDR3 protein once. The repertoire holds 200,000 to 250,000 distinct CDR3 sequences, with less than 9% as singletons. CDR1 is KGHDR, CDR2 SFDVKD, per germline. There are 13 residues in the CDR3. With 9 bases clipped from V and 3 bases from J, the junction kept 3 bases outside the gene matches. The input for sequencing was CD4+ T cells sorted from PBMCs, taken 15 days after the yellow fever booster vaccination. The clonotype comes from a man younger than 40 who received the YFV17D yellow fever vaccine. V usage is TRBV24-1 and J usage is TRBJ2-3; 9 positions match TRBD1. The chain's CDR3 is CATAGTGTDTQYF. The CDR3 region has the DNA TGTGCCACCGCCGGGACAGGGACAGATACGCAGTATTTT.